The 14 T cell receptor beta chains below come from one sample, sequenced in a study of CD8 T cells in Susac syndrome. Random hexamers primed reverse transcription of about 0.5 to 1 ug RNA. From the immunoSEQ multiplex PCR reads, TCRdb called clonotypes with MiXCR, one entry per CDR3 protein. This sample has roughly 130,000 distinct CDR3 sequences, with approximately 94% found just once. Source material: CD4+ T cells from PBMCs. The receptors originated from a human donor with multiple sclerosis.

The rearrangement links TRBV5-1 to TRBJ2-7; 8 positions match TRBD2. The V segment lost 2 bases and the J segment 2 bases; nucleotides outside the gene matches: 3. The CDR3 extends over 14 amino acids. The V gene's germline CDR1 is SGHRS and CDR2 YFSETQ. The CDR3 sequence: CASSFDGGAYEQYF. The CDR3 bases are TGCGCCAGCAGCTTTGACGGGGGGGCCTACGAGCAGTACTTC.

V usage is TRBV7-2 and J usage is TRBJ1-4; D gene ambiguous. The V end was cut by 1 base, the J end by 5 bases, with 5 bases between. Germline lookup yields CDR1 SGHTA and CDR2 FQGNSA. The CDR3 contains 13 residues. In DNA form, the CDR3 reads TGTGCCAGCAGCTTAGTACACAATGAAAAACTGTTTTTT. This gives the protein CASSLVHNEKLFF.

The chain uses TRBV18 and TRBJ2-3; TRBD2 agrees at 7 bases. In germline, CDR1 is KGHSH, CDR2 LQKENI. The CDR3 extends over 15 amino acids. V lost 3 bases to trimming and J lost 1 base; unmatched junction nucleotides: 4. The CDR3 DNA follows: TGTGCCAGCTCACCCCAGCGGGGTGGCACAGATACGCAGTATTTT. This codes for CASSPQRGGTDTQYF.

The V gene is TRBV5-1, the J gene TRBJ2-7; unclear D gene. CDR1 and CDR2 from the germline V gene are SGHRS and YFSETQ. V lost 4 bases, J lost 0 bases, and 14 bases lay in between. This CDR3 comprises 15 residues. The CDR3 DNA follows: TGCGCCAGCAGCCAGGACGGTAGAAGCTCCTACGAGCAGTACTTC. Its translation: CASSQDGRSSYEQYF.

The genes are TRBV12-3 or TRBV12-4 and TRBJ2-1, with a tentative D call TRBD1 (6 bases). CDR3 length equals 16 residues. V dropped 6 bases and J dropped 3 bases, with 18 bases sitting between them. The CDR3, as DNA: TGTGCCAGCAGAACCCAACAGGGCCATCGCTACAATGAGCAGTTCTTC. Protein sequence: CASRTQQGHRYNEQFF.

The CDR3 sequence: CASSLGSGIQETQYF. CDR3 bases: TGTGCCAGCAGCTTGGGTAGCGGCATTCAAGAGACCCAGTACTTC. The chain recombines TRBV5-4 with TRBJ2-5, with D possibly TRBD2 on 6 matching bases. Trimming cost V 0 bases and J 2 bases, with 11 bases left between them. Germline V CDR1 and CDR2: SGHNT, YYREEE (reference sequence). This CDR3 spans 15 amino acids.

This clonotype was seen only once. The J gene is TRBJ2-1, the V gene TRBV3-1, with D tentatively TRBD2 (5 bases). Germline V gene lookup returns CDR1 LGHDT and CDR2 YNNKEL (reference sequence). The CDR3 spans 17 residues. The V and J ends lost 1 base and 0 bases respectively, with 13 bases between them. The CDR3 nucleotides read TGTGCCAGCAGCCAAGCGGGAAGACCACTCTCCTACAATGAGCAGTTCTTC. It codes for CASSQAGRPLSYNEQFF.

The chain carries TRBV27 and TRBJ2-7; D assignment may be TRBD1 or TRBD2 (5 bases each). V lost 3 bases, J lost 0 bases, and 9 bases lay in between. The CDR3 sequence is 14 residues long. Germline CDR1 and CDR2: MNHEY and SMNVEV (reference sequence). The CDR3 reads CASSFWGSSYEQYF. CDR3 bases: TGTGCCAGCAGTTTTTGGGGGAGCTCCTACGAGCAGTACTTC.

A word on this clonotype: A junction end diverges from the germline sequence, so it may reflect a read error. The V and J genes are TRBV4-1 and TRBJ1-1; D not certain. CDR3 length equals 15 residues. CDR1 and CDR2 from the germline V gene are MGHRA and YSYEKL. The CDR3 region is CANSQDDKYPDGAFF. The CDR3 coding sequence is TGCGCCAACAGCCAAGACGACAAATACCCCGACGGAGCTTTCTTT.

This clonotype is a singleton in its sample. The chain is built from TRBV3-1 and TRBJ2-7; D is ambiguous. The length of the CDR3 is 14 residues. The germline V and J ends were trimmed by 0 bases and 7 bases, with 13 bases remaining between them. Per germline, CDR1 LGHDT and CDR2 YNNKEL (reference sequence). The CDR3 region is CASSQEGISEEQYF. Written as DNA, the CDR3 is TGTGCCAGCAGCCAAGAAGGGATCTCAGAAGAGCAGTACTTC.

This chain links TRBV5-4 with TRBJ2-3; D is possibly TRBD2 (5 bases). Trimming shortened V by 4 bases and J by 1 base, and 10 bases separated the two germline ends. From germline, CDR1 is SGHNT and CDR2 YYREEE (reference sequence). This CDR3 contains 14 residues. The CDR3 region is CASSPTAGTDTQYF. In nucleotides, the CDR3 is TGTGCCAGCAGCCCCACAGCGGGCACAGATACGCAGTATTTT.

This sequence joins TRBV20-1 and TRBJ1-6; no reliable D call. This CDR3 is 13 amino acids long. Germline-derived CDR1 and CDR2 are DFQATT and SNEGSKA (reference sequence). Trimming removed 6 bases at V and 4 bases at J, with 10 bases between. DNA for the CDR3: TGCAGTGCCGCTGGAGGTTATAATTCACCCCTCCACTTT. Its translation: CSAAGGYNSPLHF.

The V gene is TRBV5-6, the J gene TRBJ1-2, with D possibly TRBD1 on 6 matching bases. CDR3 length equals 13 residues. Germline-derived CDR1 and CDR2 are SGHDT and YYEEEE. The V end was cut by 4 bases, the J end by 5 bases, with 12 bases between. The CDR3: CASSLEGGYGYTF. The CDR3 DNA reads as TGTGCCAGCAGCCTGGAGGGGGGATATGGCTACACCTTC. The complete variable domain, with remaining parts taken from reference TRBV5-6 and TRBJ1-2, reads DAGVTQSPTHLIKTRGQQVTLRCSPKSGHDTVSWYQQALGQGPQFIFQYYEEEERQRGNFPDRFSGHQFPNYSSELNVNALLLGDSALYLCASSLEGGYGYTFGSGTRLTVV.

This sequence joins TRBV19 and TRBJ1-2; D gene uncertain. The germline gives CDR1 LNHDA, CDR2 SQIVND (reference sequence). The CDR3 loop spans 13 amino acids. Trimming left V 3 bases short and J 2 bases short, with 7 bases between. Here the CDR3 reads CASSIEGNYGYTF. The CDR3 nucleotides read TGTGCCAGTAGTATCGAGGGAAACTATGGCTACACCTTC.